Below are 32 T cell receptor beta chains sequenced from a single sample in a study of blood T cell repertoires in COVID-19. Clones were read by immunoSEQ multiplex PCR, and TCRdb kept only the in-frame ones, dropping some. Of 250,000 to 300,000 clones listed, roughly 85% are singletons. The sequenced sample consisted of peripheral blood. These receptors were collected from a man aged 50 or older with active or convalescent COVID-19.

This chain uses TRBV6-5 with TRBJ2-7; tentative D call: TRBD1 (6 bases). Trimming pared 0 bases from V and 1 base from J, leaving 10 bases between. The CDR3 has 15 residues. Looked up from germline, CDR1 is MNHEY and CDR2 is SVGAGI. The DNA for the CDR3 is TGTGCCAGCAGTTACTCGTTCCAGGGGTCCTACGAGCAGTACTTC. Protein product: CASSYSFQGSYEQYF.

The chain joins TRBV30 to TRBJ2-5; 8 bases are a match to TRBD2. With 3 bases clipped from V and 13 bases from J, the junction kept 7 bases outside the gene matches. Per the germline V gene, CDR1 is GTSNPN and CDR2 is SVGIG (reference sequence). CDR3 size: 11 residues. The CDR3 protein is CAWRIGTSTYF. The CDR3 nucleotides read TGTGCCTGGAGAATCGGGACTAGTACGTACTTC.

The chain uses TRBV27 and TRBJ1-6; TRBD1 is a possible D gene (6 bases). Per the germline V gene, CDR1 is MNHEY and CDR2 is SMNVEV (reference sequence). This CDR3 has 14 amino acids. V lost 5 bases and J 9 bases, leaving 14 bases between the germline ends. The CDR3 region is CASSTTGSPSPLHF. The CDR3 region has the DNA TGTGCCAGCAGTACAACAGGGTCCCCTTCACCCCTCCACTTT.

The chain's CDR3 is CASSWTGGFRTQYF. For the CDR3, the DNA is TGTGCCAGCAGCTGGACAGGGGGGTTTCGGACCCAGTACTTC. The chain joins TRBV7-9 to TRBJ2-5; 10 positions match TRBD1. Trimming at V came to 4 bases and at J to 7 bases, leaving 6 bases not matched to a gene. Germline CDR1 SEHNR, CDR2 FQNEAQ (reference sequence). The CDR3 runs 14 residues. The entire variable domain, with the rest obtained from reference TRBV7-9 and TRBJ2-5, is as follows: DTGVSQNPRHKITKRGQNVTFRCDPISEHNRLYWYRQTLGQGPEFLTYFQNEAQLEKSRLLSDRFSAERPKGSFSTLEIQRTEQGDSAMYLCASSWTGGFRTQYFGPGTRLLVL.

This clone was detected once. J is TRBJ2-7 and V is TRBV9, with TRBD1 matching over 7 bases. Trimming at V came to 7 bases and at J to 7 bases, leaving 11 bases not matched to a gene. This CDR3 comprises 13 residues. In germline, CDR1 is SGDLS, CDR2 YYNGEE. The CDR3 sequence is CASGTGDILEQYF. In nucleotides, the CDR3 is TGTGCCAGCGGTACAGGGGACATCTTAGAGCAGTACTTC.

The chain recombines TRBV25-1 with TRBJ2-7, with D possibly being TRBD1 (6 bases). CDR1 is MGHDK, CDR2 SYGVNS, per germline. The CDR3 is made up of 16 amino acids. Trimming took off 3 bases at V and 5 bases at J, with 20 bases between the two ends. CDR3 in amino acids: CASSDSKAMGAHEQYF. The CDR3 DNA reads TGTGCCAGCAGTGATTCCAAGGCCATGGGGGCTCACGAGCAGTACTTC.

This clone was found a few times. The sample contains more than one DNA sequence encoding this CDR3. The genes are TRBV5-1 and TRBJ1-6; tentative D call: TRBD1 (6 bases). Between the trimmed V and J ends, which lost 4 bases and 7 bases, there was a span of 12 bases. In germline, CDR1 is SGHRS, CDR2 YFSETQ. CDR3 size: 14 residues. This CDR3 reads CASSRGQPNSPLHF. CDR3 DNA sequence: TGCGCCAGCAGCAGGGGACAACCGAATTCACCCCTCCACTTT.

The genes are TRBV6-5 and TRBJ1-2; 7 bases fit TRBD1. With V trimmed by 6 bases and J by 5 bases, 12 bases remained unmatched. This CDR3 region has 15 residues. Germline values: CDR1 MNHEY, CDR2 SVGAGI. In nucleotides, the CDR3 is TGTGCCAGCAGCACCGGGACAGCGAGAATATATGGCTACACCTTC. This gives the protein CASSTGTARIYGYTF.

The chain carries TRBV5-1 and TRBJ1-5; weak D call: TRBD1 (5 bases). CDR3 length equals 15 residues. V was trimmed by 0 bases and J by 6 bases, leaving 13 bases between them. The germline gives CDR1 SGHRS, CDR2 YFSETQ. CDR3 coding DNA: TGCGCCAGCAGCTTGGGGGACGGGGGGATTCAGCCCCAGCATTTT. As protein: CASSLGDGGIQPQHF.

The chain joins TRBV28 to TRBJ1-1, with TRBD1 identical over 8 bases. The junction had 4 bases not matched to a gene; V was cut back by 1 base and J by 3 bases. The germline CDR1 and CDR2 sequences are MDHEN and SYDVKM. CDR3 length equals 15 residues. CDR3 bases: TGTGCCAGCAGTTTATCTGCGACAGGGGACACTGAAGCTTTCTTT. This sequence encodes CASSLSATGDTEAFF.

This clone was found a few times. V and J are TRBV4-2 and TRBJ2-1, with TRBD2 matching 8 bases. Trimming at V came to 1 base and at J to 2 bases, leaving 7 bases not matched to a gene. In germline, CDR1 is LGHNA, CDR2 YNFKEQ. The length of the CDR3 is 17 residues. The CDR3 sequence: CASSQVGSGSAYNEQFF. The CDR3 DNA reads as TGTGCCAGCAGCCAAGTGGGAAGCGGGAGCGCCTACAATGAGCAGTTCTTC.

The chain links TRBV6-1 to TRBJ2-1; D is possibly TRBD1 (6 bases). This CDR3 has 15 amino acids. Deletions cut 1 base from V and 6 bases from J, with 13 bases between. Looked up from germline, CDR1 is MNHNS and CDR2 is SASEGT. The CDR3, as DNA: TGTGCCAGCAGTGAAGGGGGGCAGCGCTTCAATGAGCAGTTCTTC. Its protein is CASSEGGQRFNEQFF.

The chain links TRBV11-2 to TRBJ1-6; D might be TRBD1 (6 bases). Looked up from germline, CDR1 is SGHAT and CDR2 is FQNNGV. Trimming pared 4 bases from V and 6 bases from J, leaving 10 bases between. This CDR3 is 14 amino acids long. CDR3 sequence reads: CASSWSQGNSPLHF. The CDR3 DNA sequence: TGTGCCAGCAGCTGGTCACAGGGTAATTCACCCCTCCACTTT.

The rearrangement links TRBV19 to TRBJ2-1, with TRBD2 matching 9 bases. The junction had 10 bases not matched to a gene; V was cut back by 3 bases and J by 10 bases. The CDR3 sequence is 15 residues long. Per germline, CDR1 LNHDA and CDR2 SQIVND (reference sequence). The CDR3 DNA is TGTGCCAGTAGTATCAATTACCTGGCGGGAGGGGAGCAGTTCTTC. It translates to CASSINYLAGGEQFF.

This clone has only a few counts. This chain connects TRBV4-1 to TRBJ2-1, with 8 positions matching TRBD2. Germline CDR1 and CDR2: MGHRA and YSYEKL. The CDR3 runs 16 residues. Trimming removed 3 bases from V and 5 bases from J; junction bases left unmatched: 9. In DNA, the CDR3 is TGCGCCAGCAGCCACATAGCGGGGAGGACAAACAATGAGCAGTTCTTC. It is translated as CASSHIAGRTNNEQFF.

This clone showed up just a few times. The chain has TRBV5-5 and TRBJ2-7; 7 nucleotides line up with TRBD1. The CDR3 consists of 13 residues. Per the germline V gene, CDR1 is SGHKS and CDR2 is YYEKEE (reference sequence). V trimming: 4 bases; J trimming: 7 bases; junction bases outside the gene matches: 8. This chain's CDR3 is CASSPTGPREQYF. In nucleotides, the CDR3 is TGTGCCAGCAGCCCGACAGGGCCGCGGGAGCAGTACTTC.

V gene TRBV28 combines with J gene TRBJ2-7, with 7 bases fitting TRBD1. Losses at the gene ends were 2 bases for V and 2 bases for J; bases not matched to a gene: 9. CDR1 and CDR2 (germline): MDHEN, SYDVKM. The CDR3 runs 16 residues. The CDR3 is CASSLAEGARTYEQYF. The CDR3 coding sequence is TGTGCCAGCAGTTTAGCCGAGGGGGCACGCACCTACGAGCAGTACTTC.

The chain links TRBV6-5 to TRBJ1-2; D might be TRBD1 (6 bases). Germline CDR1 reads MNHEY; CDR2 reads SVGAGI. V lost 2 bases to trimming and J lost 6 bases, with 10 bases between them. The CDR3 totals 13 residues. The CDR3 sequence is CASSYRGQNGYTF. DNA of the CDR3: TGTGCCAGCAGTTACCGAGGACAGAATGGCTACACCTTC.

The CDR3 DNA sequence: TGTGCCAGCAGCCCACAAGACTACTCCTACAATGAGCAGTTCTTC. Its translation is CASSPQDYSYNEQFF. The chain carries TRBV7-8 and TRBJ2-1; D possibly corresponds to TRBD2 (5 bases). The V gene lost 5 bases and the J gene lost 0 bases, with 11 bases spanning the gap. This CDR3 has 15 amino acids. Germline CDR1 reads SGHVS; CDR2 reads FQNEAQ.

J is TRBJ1-1 and V is TRBV18; the D is unclear. The V end lost 3 bases, the J end lost 6 bases, and 11 bases lay between the germline ends. The CDR3 contains 13 residues. Germline V lookup: CDR1 KGHSH, CDR2 LQKENI. The CDR3 sequence is CASSPATAAEAFF. CDR3 coding DNA: TGTGCCAGCTCACCGGCCACGGCGGCTGAAGCTTTCTTT.

The CDR3 protein is CASSPSSMGDRYGYTF. The CDR3 region has the DNA TGCGCCAGCAGCCCTTCTTCGATGGGGGACAGGTATGGCTACACCTTC. This sequence joins TRBV4-1 and TRBJ1-2, with 8 bases identical to TRBD1. The CDR3 consists of 16 residues. Germline loops: CDR1 MGHRA, CDR2 YSYEKL. V dropped 4 bases and J dropped 5; count of bases not matched to a gene: 12.

This clone has only one observation. The chain is built from TRBV7-3 and TRBJ2-5; 7 nucleotides match TRBD1. With 4 bases clipped from V and 7 bases from J, the junction kept 6 bases outside the gene matches. Germline V gene sequence: CDR1 SGHTA, CDR2 FQGTGA. The CDR3 has 13 amino acids. The CDR3 loop reads CASSSDRVGTQYF. The CDR3 DNA reads TGTGCCAGCAGCTCAGACAGGGTGGGGACCCAGTACTTC.

The chain recombines TRBV5-5 with TRBJ2-7; tentatively, D is TRBD2 (5 bases). V lost 4 bases to trimming and J lost 6 bases, with 11 bases between them. The CDR3 has 12 amino acids. Germline V gene data show CDR1 as SGHKS and CDR2 as YYEKEE (reference sequence). CDR3 sequence: CASSPLRGEQYF. The CDR3 nucleotides read TGTGCCAGCAGCCCCCTCCGGGGCGAGCAGTACTTC. Full variable domain (rest looked up from reference TRBV5-5 and TRBJ2-7): DAGVTQSPTHLIKTRGQQVTLRCSPISGHKSVSWYQQVLGQGPQFIFQYYEKEERGRGNFPDRFSARQFPNYSSELNVNALLLGDSALYLCASSPLRGEQYFGPGTRLTVT.

As concerns this clone: Other DNA sequences within the sample encode an identical CDR3. The rearrangement uses TRBV5-1 and TRBJ2-7; 8 bases agree with TRBD1. This CDR3 contains 15 residues. Per germline, CDR1 SGHRS and CDR2 YFSETQ. Trimming cost V 4 bases and J 4 bases; bases outside gene matches: 10. CDR3 DNA sequence: TGCGCCAGCAGCCCTAGTGGGACAGGAGCATACGAGCAGTACTTC. It is translated as CASSPSGTGAYEQYF.

The rearrangement links TRBV4-2 to TRBJ2-1, with 7 bases that match TRBD2. This CDR3 has 15 residues. CDR1 is LGHNA and CDR2 is YNFKEQ in the germline V gene. V lost 1 base to trimming and J lost 8 bases; unmatched junction nucleotides: 8. The CDR3 protein is CASSQGGGIGDEQFF. DNA for the CDR3: TGTGCCAGCAGCCAAGGGGGGGGTATTGGGGATGAGCAGTTCTTC.

This clone turned up a few times. The rearrangement links TRBV4-1 to TRBJ2-6; a weak D match, TRBD2 (6 bases). Trimming cost V 5 bases and J 0 bases, with 14 bases left between them. CDR1 MGHRA and CDR2 YSYEKL come from the germline V gene. There are 17 residues in the CDR3. CDR3 sequence (DNA): TGCGCCAGCAGCATCTGGAGGGTCGCCTCTGGGGCCAACGTCCTGACTTTC. This gives the protein CASSIWRVASGANVLTF.

The chain couples TRBV10-3 to TRBJ2-7; TRBD2 might be the D (5 bases). Germline values: CDR1 ENHRY, CDR2 SYGVKD. The CDR3 is 15 residues long. Trimming left V 6 bases short and J 3 bases short, with 18 bases between. The DNA of the CDR3 is TGTGCCATCAGCTCGCCCCTCGGGGTGGGCTACGAGCAGTACTTC. Its translation: CAISSPLGVGYEQYF.

This chain joins TRBV7-9 and TRBJ1-4; 10 bases map to TRBD1. Trimming cost V 5 bases and J 6 bases; bases outside gene matches: 6. The germline CDR1 and CDR2 sequences are SEHNR and FQNEAQ (reference sequence). The CDR3 has 15 residues. The CDR3 sequence is CASSLLGTGDEKLFF. Written as DNA, the CDR3 is TGTGCCAGCAGCCTACTCGGGACAGGGGATGAAAAACTGTTTTTT.

There are a few counts of this clone. The gene calls are TRBV19 and TRBJ1-6; 7 bases line up with TRBD1. The germline gives CDR1 LNHDA, CDR2 SQIVND (reference sequence). The CDR3 runs to 15 residues. The junction had 12 bases not matched to a gene; V was cut back by 10 bases and J by 6 bases. CDR3 in DNA: TGTGCCATCAGGACCCGACAGGGACGTAATTCACCCCTCCACTTT. Protein sequence: CAIRTRQGRNSPLHF. The variable domain in full, with the rest retrieved from reference TRBV19 and TRBJ1-6, is DGGITQSPKYLFRKEGQNVTLSCEQNLNHDAMYWYRQDPGQGLRLIYYSQIVNDFQKGDIAEGYSVSREKKESFPLTVTSAQKNPTAFYLCAIRTRQGRNSPLHFGNGTRLTVT.

This clone showed up just once. The gene calls are TRBV27 and TRBJ1-5; D unresolved. This CDR3 contains 15 residues. V shed 5 bases and J shed 7 bases, with 18 bases lying between them. Per the germline V gene, CDR1 is MNHEY and CDR2 is SMNVEV (reference sequence). The CDR3 region is CASSALIGPGQPQHF. Written as DNA, the CDR3 is TGTGCCAGCAGTGCGCTTATTGGGCCGGGGCAGCCCCAGCATTTT.

V gene TRBV3-1 (or the pseudogene TRBV3-2) combines with J gene TRBJ1-2, with 9 nucleotides matching TRBD1. Unmatched junction bases numbered 3, after V lost 4 bases and J lost 6 bases. The CDR3 has 13 amino acids. CDR1 and CDR2 (germline): LGHDT, YNNKEL (reference sequence). In DNA form, the CDR3 reads TGTGCCAGCAGCCTACAGGGGGCCCATGGCTACACCTTC. Its translation: CASSLQGAHGYTF.

The chain employs TRBV29-1 and TRBJ1-3; possibly TRBD1 for D (6 bases). V was pared by 4 bases and J by 2 bases, with 12 bases between. The CDR3 sequence is 14 residues long. The germline CDR1 and CDR2 sequences are SQVTM and ANQGSEA. The CDR3 DNA follows: TGCAGCGTTGGGACAGCCACAACTGGAAACACCATATATTTT. Residues: CSVGTATTGNTIYF.